One and the same sample provided the 18 T cell receptor beta chains below, sequenced in a study of shared clonotypes between healthy human individuals. Here immunoSEQ multiplex PCR was the method, and the copy in TCRdb shows in-frame clones only, minus some. The sample yields about 500,000 clones, roughly four fifths seen once. Sequencing used PBMCs. These TCRs come from a woman aged 40 to 49 in good health. Some clones in this sample may be carry-over from other donors' samples.

In this sample, this clone turned up a few times. The CDR3 bases are TGTGCCAGCAGACCTGGGACAGAGAATTTATACGAGCAGTACTTC. Its translation: CASRPGTENLYEQYF. The chain employs TRBV2 and TRBJ2-7; 7 bases fit TRBD1. With V trimmed by 6 bases and J by 4 bases, 12 bases remained unmatched. This CDR3 comprises 15 residues. The germline CDR1 and CDR2 sequences are SNHLY and FYNNEI. The entire variable domain, with the rest obtained from reference TRBV2 and TRBJ2-7, is as follows: EPEVTQTPSHQVTQMGQEVILRCVPISNHLYFYWYRQILGQKVEFLVSFYNNEISEKSEIFDDQFSVERPDGSNFTLKIRSTKLEDSAMYFCASRPGTENLYEQYFGPGTRLTVT.

This clone appeared once. The rearrangement joins TRBV19 to TRBJ2-2; weak D call: TRBD1 (6 bases). Trimming removed 1 base at V and 3 bases at J, with 15 bases between. Germline-derived CDR1 and CDR2 are LNHDA and SQIVND (reference sequence). This CDR3 spans 17 amino acids. As DNA, the CDR3 is TGTGCCAGTAGTATAGGGCAGGGGACGGCCTACACCGGGGAGCTGTTTTTT. Amino acid sequence: CASSIGQGTAYTGELFF.

The gene calls are TRBV10-3 and TRBJ1-1; D is unclear. V was shortened by 5 bases and J by 0 bases, with 7 bases between the two germline ends. This CDR3 has 13 residues. Per germline, CDR1 ENHRY and CDR2 SYGVKD. CDR3 protein: CAISNGVNTEAFF. CDR3 DNA: TGTGCCATCAGTAACGGGGTGAACACTGAAGCTTTCTTT.

The chain joins TRBV27 to TRBJ2-7; 8 nucleotides agree with TRBD1. The CDR3 loop spans 21 amino acids. The trim removed 6 bases at V and 1 base at J, leaving 26 bases unmatched. CDR1 is MNHEY and CDR2 is SMNVEV in the germline V gene (reference sequence). The CDR3 region is CASSTQGGGTGVQRASYEQYF. The CDR3 coding sequence is TGTGCCAGCAGCACCCAAGGCGGAGGGACAGGCGTCCAGAGGGCTTCCTACGAGCAGTACTTC.

This clone was picked up one time. This same CDR3 is encoded by further DNA sequences in the sample. V usage is TRBV18 and J usage is TRBJ2-3; D not resolved. Germline CDR1 reads KGHSH; CDR2 reads LQKENI. The CDR3 has 12 residues. The V gene lost 2 bases and the J gene lost 2 bases, with 2 bases spanning the gap. The CDR3 DNA is TGTGCCAGCTCACCAACCACAGATACGCAGTATTTT. Translation: CASSPTTDTQYF.

A single count supports this clone. The chain carries TRBV28 and TRBJ1-4, with 9 nucleotides matching TRBD1. Trimming removed 7 bases from V and 10 bases from J; junction bases left unmatched: 7. In germline, CDR1 is MDHEN, CDR2 SYDVKM. The CDR3 is 13 amino acids. CDR3 region: CASIPTGQGKLFF. In nucleotides, the CDR3 is TGTGCCAGCATCCCTACGGGACAGGGAAAACTGTTTTTT. Supplemented by reference TRBV28 and TRBJ1-4, the full variable domain reads DVKVTQSSRYLVKRTGEKVFLECVQDMDHENMFWYRQDPGLGLRLIYFSYDVKMKEKGDIPEGYSVSREKKERFSLILESASTNQTSMYLCASIPTGQGKLFFGSGTQLSVL.

Remarks on this clone: A read error is likely here: a far larger clone is one base away. This chain uses TRBV6-5 with TRBJ2-5; D may match TRBD1 or TRBD2 (5 bases each). The germline gives CDR1 MNHEY, CDR2 SVGAGI. The length of the CDR3 is 11 residues. DNA for the CDR3: TGTGCCAGCGGGGCTTACGGGACCCCGTACTTC. Amino acids: CASGAYGTPYF.

The chain joins TRBV4-1 to TRBJ2-2; 10 bases agree with TRBD2. CDR3 size: 15 residues. Unmatched junction bases numbered 5, after V lost 0 bases and J lost 10 bases. Germline V lookup: CDR1 MGHRA, CDR2 YSYEKL. The CDR3 sequence is CASSQDRLAGVELFF. DNA for the CDR3: TGCGCCAGCAGCCAAGATCGTCTAGCGGGAGTGGAGCTGTTTTTT.

About this clone itself: A far larger clone differs by one base, so this is likely a read error. The V and J genes are TRBV4-1 and TRBJ2-7, with a possible D match to TRBD2 (6 bases). Germline V lookup: CDR1 MGHRA, CDR2 YSYEKL. This CDR3 spans 19 amino acids. Trimming cost V 4 bases and J 3 bases, with 28 bases left between them. The CDR3 reads CASSRGSGLLTGANYEQYF. As DNA, the CDR3 is TGCGCCAGCAGCCGAGGCTCGGGTCTCCTGACGGGAGCGAACTACGAGCAGTACTTC.

Comment on this clone: The same CDR3 also results from other DNA sequences found in this sample. The CDR3 loop is CASSEAGYEQYF. CDR3 nucleotide sequence: TGTGCCAGCAGTGAAGCCGGTTACGAGCAGTACTTC. The chain uses TRBV2 and TRBJ2-7; no firm D call. Trimming took 0 bases from V and 4 from J, leaving 4 bases between them. Germline V gives CDR1 SNHLY, CDR2 FYNNEI. The CDR3 loop spans 12 amino acids.

The J gene is TRBJ1-4, the V gene TRBV6-1; TRBD1 aligns across 10 bases. The CDR3 has 14 amino acids. The V segment lost 6 bases and the J segment 8 bases; nucleotides outside the gene matches: 6. The germline CDR1 and CDR2 sequences are MNHNS and SASEGT. The CDR3 reads CASRDRGPSEKLFF. The CDR3 DNA reads TGTGCCAGCAGAGACAGGGGGCCTAGCGAAAAACTGTTTTTT.

There are a few counts of this clone. This chain links TRBV18 with TRBJ1-1; D is ambiguous. The CDR3 runs to 14 residues. CDR1 is KGHSH and CDR2 is LQKENI in the germline V gene. Trimming pared 0 bases from V and 5 bases from J, leaving 10 bases between. CDR3 loop: CASSPPDKWTEAFF. The CDR3, as DNA: TGTGCCAGCTCACCACCCGATAAATGGACTGAAGCTTTCTTT.

The J gene is TRBJ2-7, the V gene TRBV19; D may match TRBD1 or TRBD2 (5 bases each). The V gene lost 8 bases and the J gene lost 0 bases, with 14 bases spanning the gap. From germline, CDR1 is LNHDA and CDR2 SQIVND (reference sequence). CDR3 length: 14 amino acids. CDR3: CASGGPPSSYEQYF. The CDR3 DNA sequence: TGTGCCAGTGGGGGACCGCCGAGCTCCTACGAGCAGTACTTC.

The chain joins TRBV28 to TRBJ2-3; D not resolved. The CDR3 is 12 residues long. Looked up from germline, CDR1 is MDHEN and CDR2 is SYDVKM. The V end lost 3 bases, the J end lost 6 bases, and 7 bases lay between the germline ends. CDR3 nucleotides: TGTGCCAGCAGTTTCGAAAGGGATACGCAGTATTTT. Protein: CASSFERDTQYF.

This clone was observed a single time. A clone one base away is much larger, so this may be a read error. The chain is built from TRBV6-4 and TRBJ2-1; D perhaps matches TRBD1 (5 bases). The CDR3 runs 13 residues. Germline V gene lookup returns CDR1 MRHNA and CDR2 SNTAGT. V was pared by 6 bases and J by 13 bases, with 19 bases between. CDR3 amino acids: CASRAPRDGQQFF. In DNA form, the CDR3 reads TGTGCCAGCAGAGCCCCTAGAGACGGACAACAGTTCTTC.

The chain couples TRBV7-9 to TRBJ2-1; possible D gene TRBD2, 6 bases. V was cut by 5 bases and J by 0 bases, with 11 bases left in between. CDR1 is SEHNR, CDR2 FQNEAQ, per germline (reference sequence). The CDR3 is made up of 15 amino acids. CDR3 DNA sequence: TGTGCCAGCAGCCTCCTAGCGCCCTCCTACAATGAGCAGTTCTTC. Translated: CASSLLAPSYNEQFF. Supplemented by reference TRBV7-9 and TRBJ2-1, the full variable domain reads DTGVSQNPRHKITKRGQNVTFRCDPISEHNRLYWYRQTLGQGPEFLTYFQNEAQLEKSRLLSDRFSAERPKGSFSTLEIQRTEQGDSAMYLCASSLLAPSYNEQFFGPGTRLTVL.

This clone came up once. V usage is TRBV28 and J usage is TRBJ2-1, with 12 nucleotides matching TRBD2. Germline-derived CDR1 and CDR2 are MDHEN and SYDVKM. V dropped 8 bases and J dropped 4; count of bases not matched to a gene: 12. This CDR3 is 17 amino acids long. The CDR3 sequence: CASGGLAGPPKYNEQFF. The CDR3 coding sequence is TGTGCCAGCGGAGGACTAGCGGGACCCCCGAAGTACAATGAGCAGTTCTTC.

This chain connects TRBV19 to TRBJ2-3; TRBD1 matches 7 bases. This CDR3 is 16 amino acids long. The germline gives CDR1 LNHDA, CDR2 SQIVND (reference sequence). With V trimmed by 5 bases and J by 2 bases, 10 bases remained unmatched. CDR3 DNA: TGTGCCAGTAGTCCCCTCTGGACAGGTACCACAGATACGCAGTATTTT. Amino acids: CASSPLWTGTTDTQYF. Full variable domain (remainder filled in from reference TRBV19 and TRBJ2-3): DGGITQSPKYLFRKEGQNVTLSCEQNLNHDAMYWYRQDPGQGLRLIYYSQIVNDFQKGDIAEGYSVSREKKESFPLTVTSAQKNPTAFYLCASSPLWTGTTDTQYFGPGTRLTVL.